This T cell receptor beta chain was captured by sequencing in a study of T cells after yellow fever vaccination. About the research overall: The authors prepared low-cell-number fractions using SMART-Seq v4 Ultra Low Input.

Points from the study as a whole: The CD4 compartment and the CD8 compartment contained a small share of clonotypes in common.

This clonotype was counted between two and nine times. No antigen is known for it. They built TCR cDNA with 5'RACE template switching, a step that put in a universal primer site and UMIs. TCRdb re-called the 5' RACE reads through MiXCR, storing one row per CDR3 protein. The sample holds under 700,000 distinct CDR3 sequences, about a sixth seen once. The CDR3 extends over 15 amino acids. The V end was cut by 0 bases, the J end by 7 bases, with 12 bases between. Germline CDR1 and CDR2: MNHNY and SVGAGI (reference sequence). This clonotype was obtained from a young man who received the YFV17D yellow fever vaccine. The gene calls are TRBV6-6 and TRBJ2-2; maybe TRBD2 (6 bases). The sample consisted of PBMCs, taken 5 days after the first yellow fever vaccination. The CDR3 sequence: CASSYSGGEGGELFF. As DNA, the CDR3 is TGTGCCAGCAGTTACTCCGGGGGAGAGGGCGGGGAGCTGTTTTTT.